The 12 T cell receptor beta chains below were found in one sample sequenced in a study of cytomegalovirus exposure and HLA in healthy donors. In the PCR, 60 Vbeta and 13 Jbeta primers were used. The assay was immunoSEQ multiplex PCR, and TCRdb's table has in-frame clones only and misses some. This table has hundreds of thousands of clones, around 65% appearing once. Material for sequencing was PBMCs. These receptors were taken from a female donor in good health and CMV-seronegative.

This clone appeared a single time. The rearrangement uses TRBV30 and TRBJ2-1, with 7 positions matching TRBD2. V shed 2 bases and J 6 bases; nucleotides not matched to a gene: 1. This CDR3 is 12 amino acids long. Germline CDR1 and CDR2: GTSNPN and SVGIG (reference sequence). CDR3 region: CAWSLAGNEQFF. The CDR3 DNA is TGTGCCTGGAGTTTAGCGGGCAATGAGCAGTTCTTC.

The chain joins TRBV5-1 to TRBJ1-3; D is unclear. V was cut by 3 bases and J by 0 bases, with 10 bases left in between. CDR1 and CDR2 from the germline V gene are SGHRS and YFSETQ. CDR3 size: 15 residues. The DNA for the CDR3 is TGCGCCAGCAGCTACTGGGAGGGCTCTGGAAACACCATATATTTT. Protein: CASSYWEGSGNTIYF.

This clone was seen a few times. The chain employs TRBV6-4 and TRBJ2-3, with D maybe TRBD2 (5 bases). Germline loops: CDR1 MRHNA, CDR2 SNTAGT. V gave up 0 bases and J gave up 3 bases, with 7 bases separating them. The CDR3 has 14 amino acids. The CDR3 region is CASSDSGVTDTQYF. DNA of the CDR3: TGTGCCAGCAGTGACTCGGGAGTTACAGATACGCAGTATTTT.

Regarding this clone: The sample contains more than one DNA sequence encoding this CDR3. V usage is TRBV5-1 and J usage is TRBJ2-5; 7 nucleotides match TRBD1. J lost 2 bases, V lost 4 bases, and 2 bases had no gene match. The CDR3 has 13 residues. Germline CDR1 and CDR2: SGHRS and YFSETQ. CDR3 nucleotide sequence: TGCGCCAGCAGCCCGGGACAGCAAGAGACCCAGTACTTC. Its translation: CASSPGQQETQYF.

This clone was recorded a few times. The CDR3 DNA sequence: TGTGCCACCACGGGGGGCAAAAACATTCAGTACTTC. It encodes CATTGGKNIQYF. The chain is built from TRBV15 and TRBJ2-4; 7 bases map to TRBD2. The CDR3 covers 12 residues. V was pared by 7 bases and J by 3 bases, with 0 bases of the junction left unmatched. Germline loops: CDR1 LNHNV, CDR2 YYDKDF (reference sequence).

The CDR3 nucleotides read TGCGCCAGCAGCTTGGCCAGGACTAGCGGAACCTACGAGCAGTACTTC. Encoded protein: CASSLARTSGTYEQYF. The rearrangement joins TRBV5-1 to TRBJ2-7, with 10 bases aligning to TRBD2. The CDR3 is 16 residues long. The germline V gene encodes CDR1 SGHRS and CDR2 YFSETQ. V was pared by 0 bases and J by 2 bases, with 5 bases of the junction left unmatched.

CDR3 sequence (DNA): TGTGCCAGCCTAGAAGAACTAGCCAAAAACATTCAGTACTTC. Encoded protein: CASLEELAKNIQYF. The genes are TRBV6-1 and TRBJ2-4; D is ambiguous. CDR1 MNHNS and CDR2 SASEGT come from the germline V gene. V gave up 8 bases and J gave up 0 bases, with 11 bases separating them. There are 14 residues in the CDR3.

This chain uses TRBV30 with TRBJ2-7; no clear D gene. V lost 3 bases and J 1 base, leaving 10 bases between the germline ends. The CDR3 extends over 13 amino acids. From germline, CDR1 is GTSNPN and CDR2 SVGIG (reference sequence). The CDR3 DNA follows: TGTGCCTGGAGACCGGCGGAGTCCTACGAGCAGTACTTC. Translated, it gives CAWRPAESYEQYF.

The DNA for the CDR3 is TGTGCCAGCAGCGTAGGGCCCAGGCTACCCCTGACAGATACGCAGTATTTT. Protein: CASSVGPRLPLTDTQYF. The rearrangement links TRBV9 to TRBJ2-3; D gene uncertain. CDR1 and CDR2 (germline): SGDLS, YYNGEE. The V end was cut by 0 bases, the J end by 3 bases, with 17 bases between. The CDR3 consists of 17 residues.

A few counts support this clone. The chain recombines TRBV7-8 with TRBJ2-5, with TRBD2 identical over 7 bases. This CDR3 region has 13 residues. CDR1 and CDR2 from the germline V gene are SGHVS and FQNEAQ. Trimming removed 3 bases from V and 5 bases from J; junction bases left unmatched: 3. The CDR3 DNA follows: TGTGCCAGCAGCTTCGGACTAGGCGAGACCCAGTACTTC. Encoded protein: CASSFGLGETQYF.

This chain links TRBV6-5 with TRBJ2-5; TRBD1 might be the D (6 bases). This CDR3 has 13 residues. CDR1 is MNHEY and CDR2 is SVGAGI in the germline V gene. Trimming stripped 0 bases from V and 11 bases from J, with 13 bases between. CDR3 loop: CASSYSSRGEQYF. Here the CDR3 DNA reads TGTGCCAGCAGTTACTCGAGCAGGGGAGAGCAGTACTTC.

This clone has a handful of counts. The V call is TRBV6-1, the J call TRBJ2-1; D not resolved. V was cut by 2 bases and J by 3 bases, with 11 bases left in between. Germline CDR1 MNHNS, CDR2 SASEGT. The CDR3 has 15 residues. The CDR3 loop is CASSERGNNYNEQFF. CDR3 nucleotides: TGTGCCAGCAGTGAAAGAGGAAATAACTACAATGAGCAGTTCTTC.